The next 19 T cell receptor beta chains were all read from a single sample in a study of blood T cell repertoires in COVID-19. Here immunoSEQ multiplex PCR was the method, and the copy in TCRdb shows in-frame clones only, minus some. The table has around 170,000 clones, roughly nine tenths seen once. The specimen was peripheral blood. The source is a man in his late teens or twenties who had recovered from COVID-19.

The CDR3 nucleotides read TGTGCCAGCACCATGCAGGGATCTGGCTACACCTTC. Residues: CASTMQGSGYTF. The chain employs TRBV7-2 and TRBJ1-2; D is possibly TRBD1 (5 bases). Trimming took off 7 bases at V and 7 bases at J, with 13 bases between the two ends. The CDR3 is 12 amino acids. Germline V gene sequence: CDR1 SGHTA, CDR2 FQGNSA.

This rearrangement joins TRBV11-3 to TRBJ1-3; D unclear. The ends were cut back, 0 bases at V and 4 bases at J, with 4 bases in the middle. Germline lookup yields CDR1 SGHNT and CDR2 YENEEA. This CDR3 is 13 amino acids long. The CDR3 loop is CASSLDPGNTIYF. In DNA, the CDR3 is TGTGCCAGCAGCTTAGATCCGGGAAACACCATATATTTT.

This clone occurred once. The J gene is TRBJ2-5, the V gene TRBV28; D is unclear. Germline CDR1 MDHEN, CDR2 SYDVKM. There are 12 residues in the CDR3. Trimming stripped 4 bases from V and 9 bases from J, with 12 bases between. The CDR3 is CASSSQPRPQYF. For the CDR3, the DNA is TGTGCCAGCAGTTCACAGCCCCGGCCCCAGTACTTC.

The chain has TRBV11-3 and TRBJ2-5, with unresolved D. This CDR3 is 13 amino acids long. Looked up from germline, CDR1 is SGHNT and CDR2 is YENEEA. V was trimmed by 1 base and J by 5 bases, leaving 8 bases between them. CDR3: CASSLGAKETQYF. The CDR3 DNA is TGTGCCAGCAGCTTAGGGGCTAAGGAGACCCAGTACTTC.

The chain recombines TRBV27 with TRBJ2-4; D remains unclear. Germline V CDR1 and CDR2: MNHEY, SMNVEV (reference sequence). Trimming shortened V by 5 bases and J by 0 bases, and 11 bases separated the two germline ends. This CDR3 is built from 15 residues. The CDR3 nucleotides read TGTGCCAGCAGTCCTCGAGCATTAGCCAAAAACATTCAGTACTTC. It specifies CASSPRALAKNIQYF.

This chain uses TRBV3-1 (or the pseudogene TRBV3-2) with TRBJ1-5, with D perhaps matching TRBD1 (5 bases). The V end was cut by 4 bases, the J end by 5 bases, with 12 bases between. The CDR3 is 14 amino acids. Germline assignment: CDR1 LGHDT and CDR2 YNNKEL (reference sequence). The CDR3 loop is CASSLSGGDQPQHF. The CDR3 DNA reads TGTGCCAGCAGCCTGTCCGGGGGTGATCAGCCCCAGCATTTT.

The chain joins TRBV5-1 to TRBJ1-3, with a possible D match to TRBD1 (5 bases). The CDR3 is 14 amino acids. Germline assignment: CDR1 SGHRS and CDR2 YFSETQ. Trimming cost V 3 bases and J 3 bases, with 10 bases left between them. CDR3 protein: CASSSGGVGNTIYF. Here the CDR3 DNA reads TGCGCCAGCAGCTCGGGGGGTGTTGGAAACACCATATATTTT. Full variable domain (outside the CDR3, taken from reference TRBV5-1 and TRBJ1-3): KAGVTQTPRYLIKTRGQQVTLSCSPISGHRSVSWYQQTPGQGLQFLFEYFSETQRNKGNFPGRFSGRQFSNSRSEMNVSTLELGDSALYLCASSSGGVGNTIYFGEGSWLTVV.

This chain connects TRBV6-2 or TRBV6-3 to TRBJ2-5, with 13 bases matching TRBD2. The germline CDR1 and CDR2 sequences are MNHEY and SVGEGT. Losses at the gene ends were 5 bases for V and 4 bases for J; bases not matched to a gene: 4. The CDR3 loop spans 15 amino acids. The CDR3 is CASSPLAGGSETQYF. The CDR3 region has the DNA TGTGCCAGCAGTCCACTAGCGGGAGGGTCAGAGACCCAGTACTTC.

The gene calls are TRBV29-1 and TRBJ1-3, with D possibly TRBD1 on 5 matching bases. Per germline, CDR1 SQVTM and CDR2 ANQGSEA. This CDR3 region has 12 residues. The V gene lost 7 bases and the J gene lost 5 bases, with 12 bases spanning the gap. The CDR3 bases are TGCAGCGCCGCGGGGGAGCGAAACACCATATATTTT. This encodes CSAAGERNTIYF.

The chain links TRBV30 to TRBJ2-7; D may be TRBD2 (5 bases). The V gene lost 0 bases and the J gene lost 2 bases, with 11 bases spanning the gap. The CDR3 covers 14 residues. Germline V gene sequence: CDR1 GTSNPN, CDR2 SVGIG (reference sequence). CDR3 sequence reads: CAWSVLGEPYEQYF. The CDR3 coding sequence is TGTGCCTGGAGTGTACTCGGGGAACCCTACGAGCAGTACTTC.

The chain combines TRBV3-1 (or the pseudogene TRBV3-2) with TRBJ2-1; maybe TRBD2 (5 bases). Germline V CDR1 and CDR2: LGHDT, YNNKEL (reference sequence). The CDR3 spans 15 residues. Between the trimmed V and J ends, which lost 0 bases and 10 bases, there was a span of 16 bases. In DNA form, the CDR3 reads TGTGCCAGCAGCCAAGACCTAGCCCGCTCTGAGGAGCAGTTCTTC. This encodes CASSQDLARSEEQFF.

The chain has TRBV10-3 and TRBJ2-1; 8 bases agree with TRBD2. This CDR3 is 13 amino acids long. Germline CDR1 reads ENHRY; CDR2 reads SYGVKD. The junction had 7 bases not matched to a gene; V was cut back by 11 bases and J by 4 bases. CDR3 nucleotides: TGTGCCTCCGGTAGCGGGGATTACAATGAGCAGTTCTTC. The encoded protein is CASGSGDYNEQFF.

This clone is a singleton in its sample. The rearrangement joins TRBV7-2 to TRBJ1-5, with a tentative D call TRBD1 (5 bases). This CDR3 spans 16 amino acids. The V end was cut by 5 bases, the J end by 0 bases, with 14 bases between. Germline V gives CDR1 SGHTA, CDR2 FQGNSA. CDR3 protein: CASSPQTEYSNQPQHF. CDR3 DNA: TGTGCCAGCAGCCCCCAGACAGAGTATAGCAATCAGCCCCAGCATTTT.

This sequence joins TRBV7-8 and TRBJ1-6, with 7 positions matching TRBD1. The junction had 11 bases not matched to a gene; V was cut back by 3 bases and J by 9 bases. There are 16 residues in the CDR3. CDR1 and CDR2 (germline): SGHVS, FQNEAQ. CDR3: CASSLAGTVSGSPLHF. The DNA for the CDR3 is TGTGCCAGCAGCTTGGCCGGGACAGTGTCTGGTTCACCCCTCCACTTT.

The rearrangement joins TRBV10-3 to TRBJ1-2, with 10 bases matching TRBD1. After removal of 3 bases from V and 10 bases from J, the junction contained 11 bases not matched to a gene. CDR1 is ENHRY and CDR2 is SYGVKD in the germline V gene. CDR3 length: 15 residues. CDR3 sequence: CAISDRTGTGESYTF. The CDR3, as DNA: TGTGCCATCAGTGACCGTACCGGGACAGGGGAATCCTACACCTTC.

The chain links TRBV28 to TRBJ1-5, with D unresolved. The germline V gene encodes CDR1 MDHEN and CDR2 SYDVKM. Between the trimmed V and J ends, which lost 5 bases and 2 bases, there was a span of 16 bases. The CDR3 consists of 16 residues. The CDR3 DNA is TGTGCCAGCAGTCCCTCCTCGGGTAGTGGCAATCAGCCCCAGCATTTT. Protein sequence: CASSPSSGSGNQPQHF.

The chain links TRBV11-3 to TRBJ2-1; maybe TRBD2 (6 bases). The CDR3 is 12 residues long. CDR1 is SGHNT and CDR2 is YENEEA in the germline V gene. Between the trimmed V and J ends, which lost 8 bases and 8 bases, there was a span of 13 bases. The DNA of the CDR3 is TGTGCCAGCTCCGTCAAGCGGGATGAGCAGTTCTTC. Protein product: CASSVKRDEQFF.

V gene TRBV10-3 combines with J gene TRBJ2-2; tentatively, D is TRBD2 (7 bases). Trimming left V 10 bases short and J 3 bases short, with 21 bases between. The CDR3 contains 16 residues. Looked up from germline, CDR1 is ENHRY and CDR2 is SYGVKD. CDR3 sequence reads: CATSSTGGPYTGELFF. The CDR3 DNA reads TGTGCCACCTCATCCACGGGGGGCCCTTACACCGGGGAGCTGTTTTTT.

This clone is a singleton in its sample. The chain recombines TRBV19 with TRBJ1-1; 11 positions agree with TRBD1. Germline V CDR1 and CDR2: LNHDA, SQIVND (reference sequence). The CDR3 length is 16 residues. The J segment lost 3 bases and the V segment lost 5 bases, leaving 8 bases of the junction unmatched. The CDR3 nucleotides are TGTGCCAGTAGTCGCGGACAGGGGGCGATTGACACTGAAGCTTTCTTT. The encoded protein is CASSRGQGAIDTEAFF.